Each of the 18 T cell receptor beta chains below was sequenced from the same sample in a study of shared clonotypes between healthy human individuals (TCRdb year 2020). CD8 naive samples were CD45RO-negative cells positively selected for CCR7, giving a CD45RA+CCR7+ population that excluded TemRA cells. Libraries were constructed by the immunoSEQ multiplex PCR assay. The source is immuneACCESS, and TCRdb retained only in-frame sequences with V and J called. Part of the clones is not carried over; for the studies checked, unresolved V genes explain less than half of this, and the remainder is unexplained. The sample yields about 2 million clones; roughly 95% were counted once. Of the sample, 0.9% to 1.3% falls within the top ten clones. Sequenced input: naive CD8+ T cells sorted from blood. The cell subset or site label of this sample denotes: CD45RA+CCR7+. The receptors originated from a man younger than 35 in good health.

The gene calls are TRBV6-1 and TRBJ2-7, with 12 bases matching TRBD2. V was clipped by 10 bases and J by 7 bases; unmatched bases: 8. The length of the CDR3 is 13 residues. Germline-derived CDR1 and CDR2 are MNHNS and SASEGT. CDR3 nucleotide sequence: TGTGCCACCCGACTAGCGGGAGAATATGAGCAGTACTTC. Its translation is CATRLAGEYEQYF.

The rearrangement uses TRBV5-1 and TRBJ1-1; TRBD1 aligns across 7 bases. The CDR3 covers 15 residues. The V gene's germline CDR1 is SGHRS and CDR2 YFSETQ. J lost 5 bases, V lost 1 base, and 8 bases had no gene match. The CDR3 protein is CASSLSEGAGTEAFF. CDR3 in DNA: TGCGCCAGCAGCTTGTCAGAGGGGGCTGGTACTGAAGCTTTCTTT.

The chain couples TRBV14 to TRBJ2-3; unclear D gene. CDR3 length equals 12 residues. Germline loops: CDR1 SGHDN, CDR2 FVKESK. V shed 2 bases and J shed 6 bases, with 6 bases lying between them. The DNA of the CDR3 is TGTGCCAGCAGCCAAATAGAGGATACGCAGTATTTT. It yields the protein CASSQIEDTQYF.

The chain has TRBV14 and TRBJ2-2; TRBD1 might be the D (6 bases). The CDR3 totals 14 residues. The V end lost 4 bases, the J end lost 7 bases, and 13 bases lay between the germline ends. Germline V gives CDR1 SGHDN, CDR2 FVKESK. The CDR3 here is CASSPGQESGELFF. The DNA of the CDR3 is TGTGCCAGCAGCCCGGGACAAGAGAGCGGGGAGCTGTTTTTT.

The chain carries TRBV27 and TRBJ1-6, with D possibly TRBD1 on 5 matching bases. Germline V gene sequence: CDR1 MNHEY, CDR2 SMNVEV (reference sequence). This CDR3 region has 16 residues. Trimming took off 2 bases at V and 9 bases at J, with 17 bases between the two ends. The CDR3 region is CASSLNGGRGVSPLHF. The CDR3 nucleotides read TGTGCCAGCAGTTTAAATGGTGGCCGGGGGGTTTCACCCCTCCACTTT.

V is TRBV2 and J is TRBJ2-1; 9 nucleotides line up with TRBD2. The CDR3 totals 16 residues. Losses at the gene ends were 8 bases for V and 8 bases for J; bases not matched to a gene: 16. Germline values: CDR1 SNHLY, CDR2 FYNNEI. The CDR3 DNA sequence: TGTGCCAGCCTTCCTAGCGGGGTCCACCTAGGGGATGAGCAGTTCTTC. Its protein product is CASLPSGVHLGDEQFF.

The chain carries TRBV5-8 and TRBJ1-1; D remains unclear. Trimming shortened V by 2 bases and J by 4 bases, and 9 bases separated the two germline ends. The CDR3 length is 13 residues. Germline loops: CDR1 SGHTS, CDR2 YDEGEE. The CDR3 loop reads CASSFSPGTEAFF. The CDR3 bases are TGTGCCAGCAGCTTTAGTCCCGGCACTGAAGCTTTCTTT.

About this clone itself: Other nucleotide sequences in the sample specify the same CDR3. The CDR3 DNA reads as TGTGCCAGCAGCCTACCCGGTCAACCCCAGCATTTT. Amino acid sequence: CASSLPGQPQHF. The gene calls are TRBV7-9 and TRBJ1-5; no reliable D call. V lost 5 bases to trimming and J lost 10 bases, with 12 bases between them. Germline assignment: CDR1 SEHNR and CDR2 FQNEAQ (reference sequence). This CDR3 spans 12 amino acids.

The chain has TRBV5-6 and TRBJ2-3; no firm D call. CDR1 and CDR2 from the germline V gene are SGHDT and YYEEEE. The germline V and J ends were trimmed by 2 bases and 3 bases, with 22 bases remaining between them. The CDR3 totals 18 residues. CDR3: CASSFARAALLGTDTQYF. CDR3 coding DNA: TGTGCCAGCAGCTTCGCTCGTGCTGCGTTATTAGGGACAGATACGCAGTATTTT.

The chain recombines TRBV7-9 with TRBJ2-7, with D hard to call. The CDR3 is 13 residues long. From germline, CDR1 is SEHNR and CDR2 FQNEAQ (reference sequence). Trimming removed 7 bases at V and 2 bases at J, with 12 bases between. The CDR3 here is CASTHRPPYEQYF. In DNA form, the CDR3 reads TGTGCCAGCACCCACAGACCACCCTACGAGCAGTACTTC. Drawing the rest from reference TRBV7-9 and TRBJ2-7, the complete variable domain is DTGVSQNPRHKITKRGQNVTFRCDPISEHNRLYWYRQTLGQGPEFLTYFQNEAQLEKSRLLSDRFSAERPKGSFSTLEIQRTEQGDSAMYLCASTHRPPYEQYFGPGTRLTVT.

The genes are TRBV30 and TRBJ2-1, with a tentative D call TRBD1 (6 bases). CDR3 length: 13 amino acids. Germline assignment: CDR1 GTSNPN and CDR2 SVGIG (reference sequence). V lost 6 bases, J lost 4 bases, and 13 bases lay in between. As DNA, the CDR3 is TGTGCCTGTATCCGGGACATGTACAATGAGCAGTTCTTC. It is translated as CACIRDMYNEQFF.

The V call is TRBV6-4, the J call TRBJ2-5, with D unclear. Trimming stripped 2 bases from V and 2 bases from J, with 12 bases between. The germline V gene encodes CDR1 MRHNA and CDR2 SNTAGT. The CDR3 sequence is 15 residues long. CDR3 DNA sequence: TGTGCCAGCAGTGACCTTTACGTGCGTCAAGAGACCCAGTACTTC. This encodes CASSDLYVRQETQYF.

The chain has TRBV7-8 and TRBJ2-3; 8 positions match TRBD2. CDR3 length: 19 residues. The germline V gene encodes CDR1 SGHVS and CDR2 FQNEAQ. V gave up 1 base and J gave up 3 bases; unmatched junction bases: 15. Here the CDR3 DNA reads TGTGCCAGCAGCTTAGGATATGCGGACCAGCGGGGGAAAACAGATACGCAGTATTTT. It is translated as CASSLGYADQRGKTDTQYF.

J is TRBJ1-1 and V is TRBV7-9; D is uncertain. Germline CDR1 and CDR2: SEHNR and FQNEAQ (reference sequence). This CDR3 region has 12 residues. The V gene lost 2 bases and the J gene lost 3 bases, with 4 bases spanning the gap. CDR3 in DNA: TGTGCCAGCAGCTTATTTGACACTGAAGCTTTCTTT. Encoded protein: CASSLFDTEAFF. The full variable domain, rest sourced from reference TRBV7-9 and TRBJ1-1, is DTGVSQNPRHKITKRGQNVTFRCDPISEHNRLYWYRQTLGQGPEFLTYFQNEAQLEKSRLLSDRFSAERPKGSFSTLEIQRTEQGDSAMYLCASSLFDTEAFFGQGTRLTVV.

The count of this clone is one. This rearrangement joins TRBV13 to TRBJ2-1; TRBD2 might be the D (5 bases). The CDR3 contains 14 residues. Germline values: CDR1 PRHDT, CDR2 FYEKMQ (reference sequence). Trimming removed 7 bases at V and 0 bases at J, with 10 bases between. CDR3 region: CASTDYSSYNEQFF. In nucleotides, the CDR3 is TGTGCCAGCACCGACTACAGCTCCTACAATGAGCAGTTCTTC.

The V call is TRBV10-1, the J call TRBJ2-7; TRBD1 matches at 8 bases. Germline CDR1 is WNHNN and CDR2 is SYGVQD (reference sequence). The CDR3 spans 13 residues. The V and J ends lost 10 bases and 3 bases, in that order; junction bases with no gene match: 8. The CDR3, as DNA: TGCGCCACAGGGGTGACAGGGGACTACGAGCAGTACTTC. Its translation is CATGVTGDYEQYF.

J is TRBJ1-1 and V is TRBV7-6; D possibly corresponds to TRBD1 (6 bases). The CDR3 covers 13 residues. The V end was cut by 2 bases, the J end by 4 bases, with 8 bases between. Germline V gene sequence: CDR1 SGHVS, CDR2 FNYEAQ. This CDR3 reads CASSLSGVTEAFF. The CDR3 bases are TGTGCCAGCAGCTTATCAGGGGTCACTGAAGCTTTCTTT.

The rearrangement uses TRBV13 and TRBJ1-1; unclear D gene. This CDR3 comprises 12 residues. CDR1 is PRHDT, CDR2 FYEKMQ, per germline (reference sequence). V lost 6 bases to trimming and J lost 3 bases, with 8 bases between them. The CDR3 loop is CASSSGYTEAFF. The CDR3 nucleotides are TGTGCCAGCAGTTCGGGGTACACTGAAGCTTTCTTT. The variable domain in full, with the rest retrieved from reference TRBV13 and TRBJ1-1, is AAGVIQSPRHLIKEKRETATLKCYPIPRHDTVYWYQQGPGQDPQFLISFYEKMQSDKGSIPDRFSAQQFSDYHSELNMSSLELGDSALYFCASSSGYTEAFFGQGTRLTVV.